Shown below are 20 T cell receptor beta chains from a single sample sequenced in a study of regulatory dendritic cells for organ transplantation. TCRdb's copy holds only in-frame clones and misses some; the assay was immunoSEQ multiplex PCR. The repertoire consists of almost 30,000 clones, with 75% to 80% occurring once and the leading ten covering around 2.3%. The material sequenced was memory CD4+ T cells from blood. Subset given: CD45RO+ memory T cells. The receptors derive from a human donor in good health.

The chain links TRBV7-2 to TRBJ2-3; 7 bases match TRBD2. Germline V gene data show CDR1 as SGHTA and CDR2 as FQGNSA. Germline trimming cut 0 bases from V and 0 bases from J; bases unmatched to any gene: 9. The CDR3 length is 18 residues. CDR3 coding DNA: TGTGCCAGCAGCTTAGCGTATTCAGGCGGGGGAAGCACAGATACGCAGTATTTT. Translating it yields CASSLAYSGGGSTDTQYF.

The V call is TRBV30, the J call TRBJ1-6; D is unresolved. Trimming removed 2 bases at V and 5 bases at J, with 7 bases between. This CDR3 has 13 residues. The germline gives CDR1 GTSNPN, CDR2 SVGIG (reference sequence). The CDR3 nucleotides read TGTGCCTGGAGTCGTGGAAATAATTCACCCCTCCACTTT. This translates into CAWSRGNNSPLHF.

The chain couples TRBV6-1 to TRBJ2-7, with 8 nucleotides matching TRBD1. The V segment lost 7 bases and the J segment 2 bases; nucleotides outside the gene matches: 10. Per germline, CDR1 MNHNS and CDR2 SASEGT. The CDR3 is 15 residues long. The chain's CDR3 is CASTMQGAVPYEQYF. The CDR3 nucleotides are TGTGCCAGCACCATGCAGGGGGCCGTCCCCTACGAGCAGTACTTC.

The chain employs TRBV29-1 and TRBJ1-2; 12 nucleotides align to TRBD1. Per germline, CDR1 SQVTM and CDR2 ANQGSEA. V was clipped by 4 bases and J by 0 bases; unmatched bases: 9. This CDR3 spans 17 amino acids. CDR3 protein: CSVVDRDRGPANYGYTF. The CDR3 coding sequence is TGCAGCGTTGTTGACCGGGACAGGGGGCCCGCTAACTATGGCTACACCTTC.

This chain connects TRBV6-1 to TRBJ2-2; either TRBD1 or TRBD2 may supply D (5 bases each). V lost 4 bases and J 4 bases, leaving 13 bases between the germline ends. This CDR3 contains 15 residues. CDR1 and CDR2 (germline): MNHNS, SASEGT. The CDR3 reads CASSVMGDGTGELFF. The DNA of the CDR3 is TGTGCCAGCAGTGTAATGGGGGACGGCACCGGGGAGCTGTTTTTT.

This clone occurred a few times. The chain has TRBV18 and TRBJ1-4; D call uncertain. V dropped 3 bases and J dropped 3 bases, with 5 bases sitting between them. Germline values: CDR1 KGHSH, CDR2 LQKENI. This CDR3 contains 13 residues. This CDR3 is CASSPGANEKLFF. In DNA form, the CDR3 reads TGTGCCAGCTCACCGGGAGCTAATGAAAAACTGTTTTTT.

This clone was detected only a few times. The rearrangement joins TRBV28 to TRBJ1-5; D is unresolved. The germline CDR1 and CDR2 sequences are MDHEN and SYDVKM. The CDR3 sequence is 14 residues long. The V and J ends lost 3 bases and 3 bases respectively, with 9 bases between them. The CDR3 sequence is CASSFGGSNQPQHF. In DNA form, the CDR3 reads TGTGCCAGCAGTTTTGGCGGGTCCAATCAGCCCCAGCATTTT.

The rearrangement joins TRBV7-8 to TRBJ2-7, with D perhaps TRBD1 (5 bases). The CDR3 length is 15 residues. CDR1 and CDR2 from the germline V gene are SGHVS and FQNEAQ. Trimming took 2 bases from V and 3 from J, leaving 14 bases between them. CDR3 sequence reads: CASSLIAGPNYEQYF. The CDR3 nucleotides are TGTGCCAGCAGCTTAATCGCAGGGCCGAACTACGAGCAGTACTTC.

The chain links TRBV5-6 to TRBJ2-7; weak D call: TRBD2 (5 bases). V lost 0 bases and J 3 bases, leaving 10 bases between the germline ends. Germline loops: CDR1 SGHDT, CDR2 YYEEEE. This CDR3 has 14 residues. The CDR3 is CASSLDGGYYEQYF. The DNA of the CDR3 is TGTGCCAGCAGCTTGGACGGAGGATACTACGAGCAGTACTTC.

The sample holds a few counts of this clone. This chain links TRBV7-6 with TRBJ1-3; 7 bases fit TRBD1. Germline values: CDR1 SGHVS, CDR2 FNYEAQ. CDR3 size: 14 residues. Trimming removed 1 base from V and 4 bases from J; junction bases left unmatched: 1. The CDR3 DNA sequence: TGTGCCAGCAGCTTAGTGGGACAGGGAAACACCATATATTTT. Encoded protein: CASSLVGQGNTIYF.

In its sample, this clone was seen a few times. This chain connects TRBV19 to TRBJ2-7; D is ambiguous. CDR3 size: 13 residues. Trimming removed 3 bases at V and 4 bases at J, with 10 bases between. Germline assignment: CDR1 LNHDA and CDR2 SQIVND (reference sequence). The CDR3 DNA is TGTGCCAGTAGTATCCTAGACGGTTACGAGCAGTACTTC. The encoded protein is CASSILDGYEQYF.

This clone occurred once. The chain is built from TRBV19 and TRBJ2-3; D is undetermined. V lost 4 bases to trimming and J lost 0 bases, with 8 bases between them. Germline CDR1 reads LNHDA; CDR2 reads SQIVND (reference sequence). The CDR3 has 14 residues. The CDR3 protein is CASSRAASTDTQYF. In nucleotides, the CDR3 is TGTGCCAGTAGTAGGGCGGCGAGCACAGATACGCAGTATTTT.

The CDR3 sequence: CASSVGGTETQYF. The CDR3 nucleotides read TGTGCCAGCAGCGTAGGCGGGACAGAGACCCAGTACTTC. The chain is built from TRBV9 and TRBJ2-5; the D gene is possibly TRBD2 (6 bases). The CDR3 is made up of 13 amino acids. CDR1 is SGDLS, CDR2 YYNGEE, per germline. Trimming took off 0 bases at V and 4 bases at J, with 7 bases between the two ends.

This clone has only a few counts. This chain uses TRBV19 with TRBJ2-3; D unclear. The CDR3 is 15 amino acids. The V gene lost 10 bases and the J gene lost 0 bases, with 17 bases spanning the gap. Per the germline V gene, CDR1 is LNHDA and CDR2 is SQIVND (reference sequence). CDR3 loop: CATKNRARSTDTQYF. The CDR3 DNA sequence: TGTGCCACCAAAAATAGGGCCCGAAGCACAGATACGCAGTATTTT. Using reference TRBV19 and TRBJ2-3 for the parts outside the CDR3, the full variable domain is DGGITQSPKYLFRKEGQNVTLSCEQNLNHDAMYWYRQDPGQGLRLIYYSQIVNDFQKGDIAEGYSVSREKKESFPLTVTSAQKNPTAFYLCATKNRARSTDTQYFGPGTRLTVL.

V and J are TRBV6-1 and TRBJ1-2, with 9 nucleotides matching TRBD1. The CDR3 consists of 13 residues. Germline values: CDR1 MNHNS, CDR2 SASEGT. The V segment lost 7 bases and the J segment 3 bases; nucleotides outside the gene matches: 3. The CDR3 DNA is TGTGCCAGCAAGCGGACAGGGGACTATGGCTACACCTTC. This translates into CASKRTGDYGYTF.

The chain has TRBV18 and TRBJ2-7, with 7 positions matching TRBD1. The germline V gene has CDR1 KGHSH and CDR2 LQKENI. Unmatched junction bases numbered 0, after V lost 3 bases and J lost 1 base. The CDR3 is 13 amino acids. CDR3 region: CASSPGQSYEQYF. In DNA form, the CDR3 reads TGTGCCAGCTCACCGGGACAGTCCTACGAGCAGTACTTC.

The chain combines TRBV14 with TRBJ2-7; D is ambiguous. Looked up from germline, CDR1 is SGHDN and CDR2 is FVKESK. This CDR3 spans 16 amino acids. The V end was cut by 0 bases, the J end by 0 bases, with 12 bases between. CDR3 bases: TGTGCCAGCAGCCAAGACACGTCCTTGAGCTCCTACGAGCAGTACTTC. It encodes CASSQDTSLSSYEQYF. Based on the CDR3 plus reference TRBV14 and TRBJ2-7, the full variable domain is EAGVTQFPSHSVIEKGQTVTLRCDPISGHDNLYWYRRVMGKEIKFLLHFVKESKQDESGMPNNRFLAERTGGTYSTLKVQPAELEDSGVYFCASSQDTSLSSYEQYFGPGTRLTVT.

In DNA, the CDR3 is TGCAGCGTACCCACAGGGGGCAAAGCTTTCTTT. This encodes CSVPTGGKAFF. The chain recombines TRBV29-1 with TRBJ1-1; 9 bases align to TRBD1. The V segment lost 6 bases and the J segment 9 bases; nucleotides outside the gene matches: 5. The CDR3 extends over 11 amino acids. Germline V gives CDR1 SQVTM, CDR2 ANQGSEA.

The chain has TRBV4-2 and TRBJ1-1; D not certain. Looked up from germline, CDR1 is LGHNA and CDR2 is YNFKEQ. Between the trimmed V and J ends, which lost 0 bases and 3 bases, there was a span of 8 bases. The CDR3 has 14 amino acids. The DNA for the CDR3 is TGTGCCAGCAGCCAAGATGCGGAGGACACTGAAGCTTTCTTT. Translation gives CASSQDAEDTEAFF.

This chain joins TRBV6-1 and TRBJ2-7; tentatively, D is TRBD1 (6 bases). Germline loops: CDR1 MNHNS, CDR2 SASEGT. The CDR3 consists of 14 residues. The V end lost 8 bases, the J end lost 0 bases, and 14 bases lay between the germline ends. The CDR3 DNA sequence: TGTGCCAGCCACCTTACAGGGAGCTCCTACGAGCAGTACTTC. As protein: CASHLTGSSYEQYF.